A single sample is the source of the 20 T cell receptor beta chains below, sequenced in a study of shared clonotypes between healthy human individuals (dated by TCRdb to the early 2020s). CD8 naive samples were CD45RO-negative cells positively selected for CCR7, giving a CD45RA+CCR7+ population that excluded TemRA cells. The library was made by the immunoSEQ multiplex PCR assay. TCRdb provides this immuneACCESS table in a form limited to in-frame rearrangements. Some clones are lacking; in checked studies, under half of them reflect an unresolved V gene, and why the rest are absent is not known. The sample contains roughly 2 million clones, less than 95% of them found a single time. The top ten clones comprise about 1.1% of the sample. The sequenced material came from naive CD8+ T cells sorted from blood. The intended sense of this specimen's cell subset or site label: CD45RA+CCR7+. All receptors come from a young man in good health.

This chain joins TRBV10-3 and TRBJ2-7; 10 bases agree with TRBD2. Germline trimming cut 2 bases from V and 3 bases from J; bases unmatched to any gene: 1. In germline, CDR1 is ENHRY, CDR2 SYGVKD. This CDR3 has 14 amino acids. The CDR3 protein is CAISEGLADYEQYF. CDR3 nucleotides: TGTGCCATCAGTGAGGGACTAGCGGACTACGAGCAGTACTTC.

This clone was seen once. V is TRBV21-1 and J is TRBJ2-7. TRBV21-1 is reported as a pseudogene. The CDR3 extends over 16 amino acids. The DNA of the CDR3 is TGTGCCAGCAGCAAAGACTGCCGGCAGAGTACCTACGAGCAGTACTTC. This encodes CASSKDCRQSTYEQYF.

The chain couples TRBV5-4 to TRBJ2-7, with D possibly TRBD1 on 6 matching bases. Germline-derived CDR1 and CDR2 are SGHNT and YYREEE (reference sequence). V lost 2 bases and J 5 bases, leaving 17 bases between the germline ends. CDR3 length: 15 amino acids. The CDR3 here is CASSFVTGSIHEQYF. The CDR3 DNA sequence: TGTGCCAGCAGCTTCGTGACAGGATCGATCCACGAGCAGTACTTC.

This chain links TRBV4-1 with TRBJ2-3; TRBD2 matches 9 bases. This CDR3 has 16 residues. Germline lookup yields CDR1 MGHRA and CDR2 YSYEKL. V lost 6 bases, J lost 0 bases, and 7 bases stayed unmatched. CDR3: CASRHSGGASTDTQYF. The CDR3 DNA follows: TGCGCCAGCAGACATAGCGGGGGTGCTAGCACAGATACGCAGTATTTT.

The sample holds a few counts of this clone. The CDR3 DNA is TGTGCCAGCAGCCCTGGTCCGGGGAACACTGAAGCTTTCTTT. Its translation is CASSPGPGNTEAFF. The chain employs TRBV9 and TRBJ1-1; D is uncertain. Germline V gives CDR1 SGDLS, CDR2 YYNGEE. This CDR3 comprises 14 residues. With 4 bases removed from V and 1 base from J, the gap between germline ends came to 11 bases.

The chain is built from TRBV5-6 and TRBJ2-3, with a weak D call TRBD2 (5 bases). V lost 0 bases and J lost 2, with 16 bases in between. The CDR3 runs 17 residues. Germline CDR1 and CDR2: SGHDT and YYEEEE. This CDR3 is CASSLAFNSANTDTQYF. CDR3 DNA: TGTGCCAGCAGCTTGGCCTTTAATAGCGCCAACACAGATACGCAGTATTTT.

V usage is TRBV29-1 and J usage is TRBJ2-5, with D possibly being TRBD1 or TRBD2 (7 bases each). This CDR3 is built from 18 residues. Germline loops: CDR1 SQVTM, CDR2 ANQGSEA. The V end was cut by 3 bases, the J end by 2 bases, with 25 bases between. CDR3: CSVDGGIDRAFPQETQYF. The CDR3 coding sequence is TGCAGCGTTGACGGGGGGATTGACAGGGCCTTCCCTCAAGAGACCCAGTACTTC.

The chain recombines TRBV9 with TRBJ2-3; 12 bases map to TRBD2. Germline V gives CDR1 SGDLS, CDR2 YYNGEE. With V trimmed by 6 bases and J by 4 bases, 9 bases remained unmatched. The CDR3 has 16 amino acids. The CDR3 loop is CASNHPLAGGADTQYF. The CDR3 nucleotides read TGTGCCAGCAACCACCCCCTAGCGGGAGGGGCAGATACGCAGTATTTT.

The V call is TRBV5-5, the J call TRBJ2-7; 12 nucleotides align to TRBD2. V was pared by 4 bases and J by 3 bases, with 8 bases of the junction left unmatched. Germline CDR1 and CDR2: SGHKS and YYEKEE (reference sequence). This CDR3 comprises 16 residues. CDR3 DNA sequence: TGTGCCAGCAGCACCACTAGCGGGAGGACCAGCTACGAGCAGTACTTC. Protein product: CASSTTSGRTSYEQYF.

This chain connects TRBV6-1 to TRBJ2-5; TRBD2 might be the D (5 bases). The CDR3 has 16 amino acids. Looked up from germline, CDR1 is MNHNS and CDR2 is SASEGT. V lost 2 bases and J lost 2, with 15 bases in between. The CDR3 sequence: CASSEYASPGQETQYF. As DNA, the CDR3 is TGTGCCAGCAGTGAATATGCTTCCCCGGGACAAGAGACCCAGTACTTC.

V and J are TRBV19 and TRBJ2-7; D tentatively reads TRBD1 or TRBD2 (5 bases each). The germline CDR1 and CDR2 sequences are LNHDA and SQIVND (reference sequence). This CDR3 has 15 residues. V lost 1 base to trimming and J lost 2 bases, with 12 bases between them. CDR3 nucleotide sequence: TGTGCCAGTAGTATAGGAGGGACCGGCGCCTACGAGCAGTACTTC. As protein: CASSIGGTGAYEQYF.

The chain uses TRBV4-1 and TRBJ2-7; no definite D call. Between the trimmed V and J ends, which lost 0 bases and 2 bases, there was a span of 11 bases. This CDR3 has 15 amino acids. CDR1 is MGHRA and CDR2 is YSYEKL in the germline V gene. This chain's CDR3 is CASSQDGGRTYEQYF. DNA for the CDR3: TGCGCCAGCAGCCAAGATGGCGGCAGGACCTACGAGCAGTACTTC.

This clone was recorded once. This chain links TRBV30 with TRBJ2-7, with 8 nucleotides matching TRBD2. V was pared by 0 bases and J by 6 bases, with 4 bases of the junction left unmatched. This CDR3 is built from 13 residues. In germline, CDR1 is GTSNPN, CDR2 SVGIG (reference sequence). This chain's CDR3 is CAWSVSAGGEQYF. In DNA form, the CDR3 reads TGTGCCTGGAGTGTATCTGCGGGAGGCGAGCAGTACTTC.

The chain's CDR3 is CASSLPPAGGREQYF. CDR3 coding DNA: TGTGCCAGCAGCCTCCCACCAGCGGGAGGGCGCGAGCAGTACTTC. The chain combines TRBV7-2 with TRBJ2-7; 10 positions agree with TRBD2. CDR1 SGHTA and CDR2 FQGNSA come from the germline V gene. V was pared by 5 bases and J by 6 bases, with 10 bases of the junction left unmatched. The CDR3 is 15 amino acids. Drawing the rest from reference TRBV7-2 and TRBJ2-7, the complete variable domain is GAGVSQSPSNKVTEKGKDVELRCDPISGHTALYWYRQSLGQGLEFLIYFQGNSAPDKSGLPSDRFSAERTGGSVSTLTIQRTQQEDSAVYLCASSLPPAGGREQYFGPGTRLTVT.

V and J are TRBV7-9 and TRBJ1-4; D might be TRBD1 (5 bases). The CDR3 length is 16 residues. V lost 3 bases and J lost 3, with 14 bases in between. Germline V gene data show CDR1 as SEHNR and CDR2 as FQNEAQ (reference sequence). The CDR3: CASSFLRGEANEKLFF. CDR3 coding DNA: TGTGCCAGCAGCTTTCTACGAGGGGAGGCTAATGAAAAACTGTTTTTT.

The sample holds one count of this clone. The CDR3 spells CASSQDRRGSQPQHF. CDR3 DNA: TGCGCCAGCAGCCAAGATCGCAGGGGTAGTCAGCCCCAGCATTTT. This chain joins TRBV4-3 and TRBJ1-5, with D perhaps TRBD1 (6 bases). The CDR3 consists of 15 residues. Trimming left V 0 bases short and J 6 bases short, with 12 bases between. Germline V gives CDR1 LGHNA, CDR2 YSLEER.

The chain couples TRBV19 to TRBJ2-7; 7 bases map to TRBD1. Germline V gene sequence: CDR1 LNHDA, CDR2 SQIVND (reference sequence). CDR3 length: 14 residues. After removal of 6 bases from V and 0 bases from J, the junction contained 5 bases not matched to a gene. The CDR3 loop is CASSGDSFSYEQYF. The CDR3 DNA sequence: TGTGCCAGTAGCGGGGACAGTTTCTCCTACGAGCAGTACTTC.

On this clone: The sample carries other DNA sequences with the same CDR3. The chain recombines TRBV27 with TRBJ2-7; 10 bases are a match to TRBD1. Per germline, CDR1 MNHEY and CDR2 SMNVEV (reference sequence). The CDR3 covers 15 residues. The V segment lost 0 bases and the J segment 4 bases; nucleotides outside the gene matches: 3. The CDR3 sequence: CASSLSTGGSYEQYF. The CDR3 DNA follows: TGTGCCAGCAGTTTATCGACAGGGGGCAGTTACGAGCAGTACTTC.

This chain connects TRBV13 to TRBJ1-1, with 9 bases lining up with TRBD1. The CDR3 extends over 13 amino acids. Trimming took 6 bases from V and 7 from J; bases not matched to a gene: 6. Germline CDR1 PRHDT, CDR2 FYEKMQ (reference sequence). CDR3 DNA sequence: TGTGCCAGCAGTTGGGACAGGGCGGGTGAAGCTTTCTTT. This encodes CASSWDRAGEAFF.

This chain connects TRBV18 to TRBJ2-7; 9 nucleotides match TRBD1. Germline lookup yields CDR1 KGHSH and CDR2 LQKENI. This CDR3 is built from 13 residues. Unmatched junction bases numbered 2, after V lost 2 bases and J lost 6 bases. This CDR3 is CASSPGTGLEQYF. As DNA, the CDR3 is TGTGCCAGCTCACCAGGGACAGGGCTCGAGCAGTACTTC.